This T cell receptor beta chain originates from a study of read filtering for tumor transcriptome and immune sequencing. The CDR3 totals 16 residues. Germline V gives CDR1 MNHNY, CDR2 SVGAGI (reference sequence). Remarks on this clonotype: A much larger clone differs from this one at a single base, so this may be a read error.

From about 400 ng of RNA, a library with molecular barcoded alpha/delta and beta/gamma adaptors was made. TCRdb analysed the reads with MiXCR anew, one entry per CDR3 protein. The table has more than 45,000 distinct CDR3 sequences, approximately 18% seen once. V is TRBV6-6 and J is TRBJ2-3, with TRBD2 matching 12 bases. This receptor was obtained from a donor at least 40 years old with multiple myeloma. Sequencing input: a population of CD138-negative cells sorted from bone marrow. DNA of the CDR3: TGTGCCAGCAGTCCACGGACTAGCGGGATCACAGGTACGCAGTATTTT. Protein: CASSPRTSGITGTQYF.